This T cell receptor (beta chain) was observed in a study of blood T cell repertoires in COVID-19. Data came from immunoSEQ multiplex PCR; TCRdb stores just in-frame clones and leaves some out. The table lists fewer than 150,000 clones, about 86% of them singletons. This receptor was obtained from a man in his 70s who had recovered from COVID-19. The sample consisted of peripheral blood.

The chain's CDR3 is CASSEIGGGRAGELFF. In DNA, the CDR3 is TGTGCCAGCAGTGAAATCGGAGGGGGCCGTGCCGGGGAGCTGTTTTTT. V usage is TRBV6-1 and J usage is TRBJ2-2; perhaps TRBD1 as D (7 bases). The CDR3 loop spans 16 amino acids. The germline gives CDR1 MNHNS, CDR2 SASEGT. Trimming shortened V by 2 bases and J by 6 bases, and 16 bases separated the two germline ends.